This TCR beta chain was captured in a study of control samples from healthy donors and cancer patients. The germline CDR1 and CDR2 sequences are GTSNPN and SVGIG (reference sequence). V lost 4 bases and J 2 bases, leaving 9 bases between the germline ends. The CDR3 extends over 13 amino acids. TCRdb's table, derived via immunoSEQ multiplex PCR, lists solely in-frame clones and lacks some. The sample shows under 95,000 clones, just over 90% of them seen only once. Sequenced sample: blood. This receptor was taken from a woman aged 25 to 39 in good health. The gene calls are TRBV30 and TRBJ1-3; D gene ambiguous. CDR3 amino acids: CAWKLGPGNTIYF. In nucleotides, the CDR3 is TGTGCCTGGAAGCTAGGACCTGGAAACACCATATATTTT.